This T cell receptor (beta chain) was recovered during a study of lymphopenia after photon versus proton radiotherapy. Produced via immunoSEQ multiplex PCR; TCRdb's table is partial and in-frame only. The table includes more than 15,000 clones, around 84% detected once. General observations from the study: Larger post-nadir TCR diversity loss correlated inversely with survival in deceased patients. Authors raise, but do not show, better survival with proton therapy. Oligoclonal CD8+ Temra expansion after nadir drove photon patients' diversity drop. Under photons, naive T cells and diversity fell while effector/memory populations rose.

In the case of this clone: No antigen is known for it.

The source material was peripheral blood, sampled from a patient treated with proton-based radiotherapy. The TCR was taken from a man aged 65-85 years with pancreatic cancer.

The CDR3 DNA is TGTGCCTGGGGCCTCGGGGGCAATCAGCCCCAGCATTTT. This encodes CAWGLGGNQPQHF. This chain links TRBV30 with TRBJ1-5; D unclear. With 5 bases removed from V and 2 bases from J, the gap between germline ends came to 10 bases. The CDR3 contains 13 residues. Germline V gene data show CDR1 as GTSNPN and CDR2 as SVGIG (reference sequence).